The rows below give T cell receptor beta chains drawn from one sample of a study of shared clonotypes between healthy human individuals. Clones were read by immunoSEQ multiplex PCR, and TCRdb kept only the in-frame ones, dropping some. The repertoire includes almost 750,000 clones, 55% to 75% of them detected once, and under 2% sits in the top ten. Sequenced input: memory CD4+ T cells sorted from blood. The receptors shown here come from a young woman in good health. The CDR3 runs from the conserved cysteine through the conserved F or W. Rows give clone size only sometimes, using once, few, many, or a class for an expanded clone.

abundance | v_gene | CDR3aa
NA | TRBV7-7 | CASSSAPGTHYEQYF
few | TRBV6-5 | CASSLRTLGSYGYTF
NA | TRBV7-2 | CASSFVVAVNSYEQYF
NA | TRBV28 | CASSLFGRGSSTYEQYF
NA | TRBV11-1 | CASSLKIGTGGARDTQYF
NA | TRBV5-1 | CASSQQFENTEAFF
NA | TRBV28 | CASKHFYEQYF
NA | TRBV7-9 | CASSLEQGAIMNTEAFF
NA | TRBV7-7 | CASSLRGGSSYNEQFF
few | TRBV7-2 | CASSLVVSPFSYEQYF
NA | TRBV6-6 | CASSYLGSYEQYF
NA | TRBV28 | CASRTTRGNQPQHF
NA | TRBV7-9 | CASSLDLSYNEQFF
NA | TRBV6-4 | CASMFPPSKVSYEQYF
NA | TRBV6-1 | CASKDRDDGANVLTF
NA | TRBV19 | CASNRGVLLGNTIYF
NA | TRBV6-6 | CASIRRGDTGELFF
NA | TRBV19 | CASSDPSGRGADTQYF
NA | TRBV5-4 | CACSLRETYEQFF
few | TRBV19 | CASSIVGWEDTEAFF
NA | TRBV27 | CASSNNGLAVPLGETQYF
NA | TRBV6-5 | CASSTRDSFYGYTF
NA | TRBV7-9 | CASSLPSAETQYF
NA | TRBV10-3 | CAISVEAGTRSNYGYTF
NA | TRBV28 | CASSLPGYGNQPQHF
NA | TRBV7-9 | CASSLARGTFFRGQYF
NA | TRBV18 | CASSPLPTDTQYF
NA | TRBV28 | CASSSLDLAGTSTDTQYF
NA | TRBV4-1 | CASSQVVRREGRGEQYF
NA | TRBV7-3 | CASSLWGRDTDTQYF
few | TRBV19 | CASSPYAAWEQFF
NA | TRBV6-6 | CASSYGRAGDTQYF
NA | TRBV19 | CASSSPAGVGGNQPQHF
NA | TRBV9 | CASSELTDTQYF
few | TRBV11-2 | CASSTGTSGSRETQYF
NA | TRBV7-2 | CASSSGGGGTDTQYF
NA | TRBV14 | CASSRTGELFF
once | TRBV28 | CASSGRGVKNIQYF
NA | TRBV7-9 | CASSLSTTDTQYF
many | TRBV5-1 | CASSIEGGYNEQFF
NA | TRBV28 | CASAHGQGPYGYTF
NA | TRBV28 | CASSARGPDYEQYF
once | TRBV21-1 | CASSKGWALGYF
NA | TRBV28 | CASSSQQGPYEQYF
NA | TRBV2 | CASVRQEGLGQPQHF
NA | TRBV6-6 | CASSYLDGNTEAFF
NA | TRBV7-7 | CASSLTGATGELFF
NA | TRBV28 | CASSSPGGPNYGYTF
few | TRBV5-1 | CASSWGTLTDTQYF
NA | TRBV11-2 | CASSTSVEQYF
NA | TRBV5-1 | CASSPRTGGGEQYF
NA | TRBV29-1 | CSVVPGAWTDTQYF
NA | TRBV6-5 | CASSYSYGGHEQYF